The T cell receptor (beta chain) under discussion was sequenced for a study of coeliac disease. This clone appeared a few times. The CDR3 loop spans 12 amino acids. The germline CDR1 and CDR2 sequences are SGHNT and YYREEE (reference sequence). The V gene lost 0 bases and the J gene lost 7 bases, with 7 bases spanning the gap. The protocol was immunoSEQ multiplex PCR, while the TCRdb copy is restricted to in-frame clones and leaves out a portion. The sample lists under 9,500 clones, 57% occurring once. The sequencing input was intraepithelial lymphocytes from the gut. The chain combines TRBV5-4 with TRBJ1-2; perhaps TRBD1 as D (5 bases). The receptor was derived from an older woman with celiac disease. CDR3 loop: CASSLGQIGYTF. The CDR3, as DNA: TGTGCCAGCAGCTTGGGACAGATTGGCTACACCTTC.